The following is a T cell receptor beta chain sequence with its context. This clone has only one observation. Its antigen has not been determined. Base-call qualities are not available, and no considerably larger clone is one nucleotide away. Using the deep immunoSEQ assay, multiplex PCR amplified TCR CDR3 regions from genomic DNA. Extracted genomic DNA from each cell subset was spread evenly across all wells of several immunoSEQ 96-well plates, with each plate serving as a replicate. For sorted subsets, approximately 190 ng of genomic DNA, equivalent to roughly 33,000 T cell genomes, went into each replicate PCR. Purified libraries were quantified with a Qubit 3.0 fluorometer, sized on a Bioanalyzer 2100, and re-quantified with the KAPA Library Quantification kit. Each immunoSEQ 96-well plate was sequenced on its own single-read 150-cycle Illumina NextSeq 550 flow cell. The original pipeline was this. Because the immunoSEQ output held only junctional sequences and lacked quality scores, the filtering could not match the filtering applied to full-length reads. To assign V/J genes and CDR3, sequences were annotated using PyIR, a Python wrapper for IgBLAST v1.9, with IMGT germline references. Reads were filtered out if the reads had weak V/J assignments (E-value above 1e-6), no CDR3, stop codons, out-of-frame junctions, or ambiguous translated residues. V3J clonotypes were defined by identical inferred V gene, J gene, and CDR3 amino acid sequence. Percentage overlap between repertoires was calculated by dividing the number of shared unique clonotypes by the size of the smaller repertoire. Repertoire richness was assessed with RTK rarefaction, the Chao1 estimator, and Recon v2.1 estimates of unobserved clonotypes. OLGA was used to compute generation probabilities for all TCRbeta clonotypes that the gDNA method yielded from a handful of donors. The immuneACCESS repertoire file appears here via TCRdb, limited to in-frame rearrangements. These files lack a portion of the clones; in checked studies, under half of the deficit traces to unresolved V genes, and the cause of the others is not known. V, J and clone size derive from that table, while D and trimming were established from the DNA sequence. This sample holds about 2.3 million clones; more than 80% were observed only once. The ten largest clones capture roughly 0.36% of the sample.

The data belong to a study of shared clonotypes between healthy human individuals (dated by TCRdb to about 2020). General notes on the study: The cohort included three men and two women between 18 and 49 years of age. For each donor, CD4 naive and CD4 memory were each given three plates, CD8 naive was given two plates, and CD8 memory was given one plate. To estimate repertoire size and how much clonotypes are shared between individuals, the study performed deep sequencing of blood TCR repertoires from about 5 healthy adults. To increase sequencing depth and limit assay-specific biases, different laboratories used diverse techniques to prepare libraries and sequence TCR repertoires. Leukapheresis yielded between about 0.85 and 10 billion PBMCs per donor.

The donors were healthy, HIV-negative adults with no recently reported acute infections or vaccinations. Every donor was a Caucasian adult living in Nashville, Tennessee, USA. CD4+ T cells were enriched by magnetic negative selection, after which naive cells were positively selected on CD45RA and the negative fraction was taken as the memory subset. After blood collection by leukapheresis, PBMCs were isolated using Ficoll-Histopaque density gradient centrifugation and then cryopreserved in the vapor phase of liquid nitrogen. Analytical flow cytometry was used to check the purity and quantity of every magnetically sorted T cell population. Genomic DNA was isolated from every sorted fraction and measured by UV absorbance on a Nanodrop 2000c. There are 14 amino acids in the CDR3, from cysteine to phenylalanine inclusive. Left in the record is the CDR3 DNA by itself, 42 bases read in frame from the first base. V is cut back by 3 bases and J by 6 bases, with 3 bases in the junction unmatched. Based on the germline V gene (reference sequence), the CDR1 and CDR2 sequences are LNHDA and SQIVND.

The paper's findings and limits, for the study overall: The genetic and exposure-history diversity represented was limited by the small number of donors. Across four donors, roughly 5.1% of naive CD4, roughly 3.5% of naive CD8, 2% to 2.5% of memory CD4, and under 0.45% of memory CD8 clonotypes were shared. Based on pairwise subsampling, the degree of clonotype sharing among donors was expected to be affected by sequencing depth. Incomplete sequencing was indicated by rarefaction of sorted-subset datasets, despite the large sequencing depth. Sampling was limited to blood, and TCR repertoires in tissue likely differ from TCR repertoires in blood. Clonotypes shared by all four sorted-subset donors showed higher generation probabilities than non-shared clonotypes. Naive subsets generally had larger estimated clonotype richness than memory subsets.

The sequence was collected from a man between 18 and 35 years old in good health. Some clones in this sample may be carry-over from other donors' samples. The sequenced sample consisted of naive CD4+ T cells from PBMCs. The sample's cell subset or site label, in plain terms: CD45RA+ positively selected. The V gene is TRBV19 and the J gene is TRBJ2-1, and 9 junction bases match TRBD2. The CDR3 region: CASSIRSGSNEQFF. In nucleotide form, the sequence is TGTGCCAGTAGTATTCGTAGCGGGAGCAATGAGCAGTTCTTC. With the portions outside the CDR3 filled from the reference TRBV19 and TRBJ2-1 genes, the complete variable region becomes DGGITQSPKYLFRKEGQNVTLSCEQNLNHDAMYWYRQDPGQGLRLIYYSQIVNDFQKGDIAEGYSVSREKKESFPLTVTSAQKNPTAFYLCASSIRSGSNEQFFGPGTRLTVL.